The sample holds a few counts of the clone carrying this T cell receptor (beta chain). The antigen is unknown. The data stem from a study of identical twins. TCRdb redid the calling of the 5' RACE reads with MiXCR, one entry per CDR3 protein. Counted here are some 460,000 distinct CDR3 sequences, 14% occurring once; the ten biggest clones make up about 0.52%. Study-wide results and caveats: These conclusions were based on statistical analysis (cross-sectional, not following the same donors).

These data were also filed under a second study, of yellow fever vaccine responses in identical twins. From that report: Reportedly, twins' vaccine T cell responses looked partly convergent and partly personalized.

This clonotype was sampled from a woman aged 18-30 years in good health. Source material: CD4+ T cells sorted from blood.

Here the CDR3 DNA reads TGTGCCAGCAGCTCGGACAGGAACTATGGCTACACCTTC. This encodes CASSSDRNYGYTF. J is TRBJ1-2 and V is TRBV27, with 7 bases fitting TRBD1. V lost 6 bases to trimming and J lost 2 bases; unmatched junction nucleotides: 3. Per germline, CDR1 MNHEY and CDR2 SMNVEV (reference sequence). The CDR3 is made up of 13 amino acids.